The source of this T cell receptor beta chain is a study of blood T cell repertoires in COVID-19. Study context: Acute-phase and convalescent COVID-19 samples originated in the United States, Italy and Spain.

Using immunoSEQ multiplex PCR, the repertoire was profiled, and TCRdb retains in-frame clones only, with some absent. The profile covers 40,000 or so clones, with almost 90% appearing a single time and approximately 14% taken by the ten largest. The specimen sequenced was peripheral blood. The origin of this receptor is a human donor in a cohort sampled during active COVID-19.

DNA of the CDR3: TGTGCCAGCAGCGGACTAGCGGGGGGATACAATGAGCAGTTCTTC. This sequence encodes CASSGLAGGYNEQFF. The V and J genes are TRBV11-3 and TRBJ2-1, with TRBD2 matching 14 bases. J was trimmed by 4 bases and V by 5 bases; bases with no gene match: 1. The CDR3 length is 15 residues. CDR1 is SGHNT, CDR2 YENEEA, per germline.